The clone carrying this T cell receptor (beta chain) was observed a few times. The time point: pretreatment peripheral blood. This record belongs to a study of PD-L1 blockade in urothelial cancer. Looking at the study overall: Starting at some point between 2014 and 2015, patients were given atezolizumab (1,200 mg intravenously every 3 weeks). Analyses were performed on blood at 3 weeks after treatment start (the second dose) and at 6 weeks. Blood samples had a median of around 150,000 T cells.

The method was immunoSEQ multiplex PCR; TCRdb's version includes in-frame clones alone and lacks a portion of them. The sample yields under 50,000 clones, around 86% seen once. V shed 3 bases and J 4 bases; nucleotides not matched to a gene: 5. Per the germline V gene, CDR1 is SGHRS and CDR2 is YFSETQ. This CDR3 region has 16 residues. The rearrangement uses TRBV5-1 and TRBJ2-5; 14 bases agree with TRBD2. This sequence originates from a man aged 50-59 years with urothelial cancer. The sequences come from PBMCs, collected around atezolizumab (anti-PD-L1) treatment. In DNA, the CDR3 is TGCGCCAGCAGCTCCGGACTAGCGGGGGGTAGAGAGACCCAGTACTTC. Translating it yields CASSSGLAGGRETQYF.